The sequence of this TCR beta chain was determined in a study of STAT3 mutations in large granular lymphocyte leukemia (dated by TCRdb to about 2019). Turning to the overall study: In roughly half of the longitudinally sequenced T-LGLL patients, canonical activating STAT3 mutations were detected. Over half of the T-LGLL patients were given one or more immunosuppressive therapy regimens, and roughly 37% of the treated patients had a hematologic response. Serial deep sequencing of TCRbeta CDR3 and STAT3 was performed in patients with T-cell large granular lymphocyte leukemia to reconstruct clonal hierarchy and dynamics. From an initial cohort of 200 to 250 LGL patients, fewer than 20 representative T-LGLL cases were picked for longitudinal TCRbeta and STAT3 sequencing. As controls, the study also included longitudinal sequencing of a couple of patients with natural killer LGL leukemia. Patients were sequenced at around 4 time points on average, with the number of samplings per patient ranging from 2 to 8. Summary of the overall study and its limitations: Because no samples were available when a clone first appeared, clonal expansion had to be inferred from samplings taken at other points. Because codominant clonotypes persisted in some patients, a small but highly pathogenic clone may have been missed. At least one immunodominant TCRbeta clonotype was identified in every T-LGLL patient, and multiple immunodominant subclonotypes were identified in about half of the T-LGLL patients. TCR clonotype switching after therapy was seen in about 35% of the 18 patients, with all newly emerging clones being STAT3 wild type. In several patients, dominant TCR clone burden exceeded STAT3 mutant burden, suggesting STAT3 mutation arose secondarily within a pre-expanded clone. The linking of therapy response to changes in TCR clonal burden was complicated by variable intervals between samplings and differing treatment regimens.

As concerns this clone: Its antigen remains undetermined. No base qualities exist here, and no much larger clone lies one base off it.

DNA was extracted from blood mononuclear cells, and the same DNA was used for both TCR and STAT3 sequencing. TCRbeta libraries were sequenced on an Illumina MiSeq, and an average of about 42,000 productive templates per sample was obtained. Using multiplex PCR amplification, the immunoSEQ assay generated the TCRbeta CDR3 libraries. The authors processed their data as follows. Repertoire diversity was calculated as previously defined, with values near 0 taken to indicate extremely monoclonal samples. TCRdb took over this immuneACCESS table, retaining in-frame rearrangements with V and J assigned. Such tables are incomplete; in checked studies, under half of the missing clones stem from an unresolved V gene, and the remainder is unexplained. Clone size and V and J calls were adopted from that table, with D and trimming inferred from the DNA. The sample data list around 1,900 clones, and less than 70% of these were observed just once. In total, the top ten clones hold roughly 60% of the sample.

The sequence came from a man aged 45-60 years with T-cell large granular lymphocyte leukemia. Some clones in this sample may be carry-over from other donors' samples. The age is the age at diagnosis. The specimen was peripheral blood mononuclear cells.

This receptor carries the CDR3 CASTVDRRGEKLFF. The sequenced DNA is TGTGCCAGCACCGTAGACAGGAGAGGGGAAAAACTGTTTTTT. The sequence links TRBV5-6 to TRBJ1-4; the best D guess is TRBD1, with 6 bases matching. V loses 6 bases, J loses 8 bases, and the germline ends lie 17 bases apart. The CDR3 contains 14 residues, cysteine and phenylalanine counted. Here the CDR3 DNA is all that survives: 42 bases in frame from base 1. The germline V gene gives CDR1 as SGHDT and CDR2 as YYEEEE.